This is a list of T cell receptor beta chains from one sample in a study of response to subunit inactivated influenza vaccine. TCRdb re-derived calls from the RT-PCR reads in MiXCR, one entry per CDR3 protein. The sample shows 550,000 to 650,000 distinct CDR3 sequences, 10% to 15% of them seen only once. This sample comprised PBMCs from blood, obtained on the day of vaccination. These receptors were obtained from a man aged 50 to 59 who received an inactivated influenza vaccine. Each CDR3 is given with its conserved first and last residue. A D gene is named only where the DNA matches it firmly. Size is omitted from some rows. Given values are once, few, many or a class for expanded clones.

>TRBV29-1|TRBJ2-7|NA|TRBD1
CSAKGQGYEQYF
TGCAGCGCCAAAGGACAGGGCTACGAGCAGTACTTC
>TRBV12-3/TRBV12-4|TRBJ2-1|many|NA
CASSLSFDNEQFF
TGTGCCAGCAGTTTAAGTTTCGACAATGAGCAGTTCTTC
>TRBV20-1|TRBJ2-7|NA|NA
CSARDGGGSSYEQYF
TGCAGTGCTAGAGATGGGGGGGGCAGCTCCTACGAGCAGTACTTC
>TRBV20-1|TRBJ2-5|many|TRBD2
CSATRTSGSVQETQYF
TGCAGTGCTACCCGGACTAGCGGGAGCGTACAAGAGACCCAGTACTTC
>TRBV21-1|TRBJ2-3|NA|NA
CASSTIANSGSSTDTQYF
TGTGCCAGCAGCACAATAGCCAATAGCGGGTCTAGCACAGATACGCAGTATTTT
>TRBV6-2/TRBV6-3|TRBJ2-7|many|NA
CASSPGHNEQYF
TGTGCCAGCAGTCCTGGACACAACGAGCAGTACTTC
>TRBV10-3|TRBJ1-4|many|NA
CAISESAGEELFF
TGTGCCATCAGTGAGTCGGCCGGAGAAGAACTGTTTTTT
>TRBV5-1|TRBJ2-1|few|NA
CASSLVRGRGGDEQFF
TGCGCCAGCAGCTTGGTCCGGGGCCGGGGCGGAGATGAGCAGTTCTTC
>TRBV6-1|TRBJ1-4|NA|TRBD1
CASRGQAVHEKLFF
TGTGCCAGCAGGGGACAGGCTGTTCATGAAAAACTGTTTTTT
>TRBV10-3|TRBJ2-2|NA|TRBD2
CAISIGKRERLAGELFF
TGTGCCATCAGTATAGGGAAGCGGGAGAGGCTGGCCGGGGAGCTGTTTTTT
>TRBV6-2/TRBV6-3|TRBJ2-1|few|NA
CASSYSTTGSYNEQFF
TGTGCCAGCAGTTACTCGACGACAGGCTCCTACAATGAGCAGTTCTTC
>TRBV6-1|TRBJ2-3|few|NA
CASSGWGTDTQYF
TGTGCCAGCAGCGGCTGGGGCACAGATACGCAGTATTTT
>TRBV6-1|TRBJ2-1|NA|NA
CASFGGWSSYNEQFF
TGTGCCAGCTTCGGGGGATGGAGCTCCTACAATGAGCAGTTCTTC
>TRBV20-1|TRBJ2-4|few|TRBD1
CSARQGTALAKNIQYF
TGCAGTGCTAGACAAGGGACAGCTCTAGCCAAAAACATTCAGTACTTC
>TRBV28|TRBJ2-5|few|NA
CASSTETQYF
TGTGCCAGCAGTACAGAGACCCAGTACTTC
>TRBV12-3/TRBV12-4|TRBJ2-3|NA|NA
CASSLAGSTWADTQYF
TGTGCCAGCAGTTTAGCGGGCTCCACCTGGGCAGATACGCAGTATTTT
>TRBV28|TRBJ2-1|few|NA
CASSSQPGLGYNEQFF
TGTGCCAGCAGTTCCCAACCGGGACTGGGTTACAATGAGCAGTTCTTC
>TRBV9|TRBJ2-1|many|TRBD2
CASSVAPTSGINEQFF
TGTGCCAGCAGCGTAGCCCCGACTAGCGGGATCAATGAGCAGTTCTTC
>TRBV18|TRBJ2-4|few|TRBD1
CASSPSPGQGADIQYF
TGTGCCAGCTCACCCTCCCCGGGACAGGGGGCGGACATTCAGTACTTC
>TRBV7-9|TRBJ2-7|NA|TRBD1
CASSRGTGNYEQYF
TGTGCCAGCAGCCGCGGGACAGGGAACTACGAGCAGTACTTC
>TRBV14|TRBJ2-7|few|NA
CASSQATQQDEQYF
TGTGCCAGCAGCCAAGCCACCCAGCAGGACGAGCAGTACTTC
>TRBV5-6|TRBJ1-4|NA|NA
CASSSGTMNEKLFF
TGTGCCAGCAGTTCCGGGACAATGAACGAAAAACTGTTTTTT
>TRBV7-3|TRBJ2-1|few|TRBD2
CASSWTSGMNEQFF
TGTGCCAGCAGCTGGACTAGCGGGATGAATGAGCAGTTCTTC
>TRBV7-2|TRBJ2-7|NA|NA
CASSLSRGGGKYF
TGTGCCAGCAGCTTATCACGTGGGGGCGGGAAGTACTTC